These T cell receptor beta chains were read from a single sample in a study of blood T cells in healthy people across ages. TCRdb independently ran MiXCR on the 5' RACE reads; one entry per CDR3 protein. The sample includes some 920,000 distinct CDR3 sequences, 51% of them seen just once. Specimen: blood. The receptors were gathered from a woman aged 60-75 years in good health. The CDR3 runs from the conserved cysteine through the conserved F or W. Each record gives: V gene, D gene, J gene, clone size, CDR3 protein, CDR3 DNA. A D gene is named only where the DNA matches it firmly. Where a row states a size, it is once, few, many or the class of an expanded clone; other rows omit it.

>TRBV7-9|NA|TRBJ2-7|NA
CASSLTRYTYEQYF
TGTGCCAGCAGCTTAACAAGGTATACCTACGAGCAGTACTTC
>TRBV7-9|TRBD1|TRBJ1-2|few
CASSSDRVEANYGYTF
TGTGCCAGCAGCTCCGACAGGGTTGAAGCTAACTATGGCTACACCTTC
>TRBV27|TRBD2|TRBJ2-7|NA
CASSLTPAGGIPYEQYF
TGTGCCAGCAGTTTAACACCAGCGGGAGGAATCCCCTACGAGCAGTACTTC
>TRBV27|TRBD1|TRBJ1-2|few
CASTPGQGGGYTF
TGTGCCAGCACCCCGGGACAGGGCGGCGGCTACACCTTC
>TRBV20-1|TRBD1|TRBJ2-4|few
CSANSRTGEDIQYF
TGCAGTGCTAATTCTAGGACAGGGGAGGACATTCAGTACTTC
>TRBV7-2|TRBD2|TRBJ2-5|NA
CASSLNAGGPRYF
TGTGCCAGCAGCTTAAATGCGGGAGGGCCTCGGTACTTC
>TRBV12-3/TRBV12-4|NA|TRBJ1-6|NA
CASSFALGSPLHF
TGTGCCAGCAGTTTTGCCCTAGGATCACCCCTCCACTTT
>TRBV5-1|TRBD2|TRBJ2-4|NA
CASSPTSGIGNIQYF
TGCGCCAGCAGCCCGACTAGCGGGATTGGAAACATTCAGTACTTC
>TRBV7-8|NA|TRBJ2-4|NA
CVSSLSPDGGKNIQYF
TGTGTCAGCAGCTTATCCCCGGATGGGGGCAAAAACATTCAGTACTTC
>TRBV25-1|TRBD2|TRBJ2-1|NA
CASSQREGDRNEQFF
TGTGCCAGCAGCCAGCGGGAGGGCGACCGGAATGAGCAGTTCTTC
>TRBV6-1|NA|TRBJ2-6|NA
CATTLTSGANVLTF
TGTGCCACCACACTCACCTCTGGGGCCAACGTCCTGACTTTC
>TRBV12-3/TRBV12-4|TRBD2|TRBJ2-7|few
CASSETSGSFGEQYF
TGTGCCAGCAGTGAAACTAGCGGGAGCTTCGGTGAGCAGTACTTC
>TRBV27|TRBD2|TRBJ2-7|few
CASGRGLAGISYEQYF
TGTGCCAGCGGGCGCGGACTAGCGGGCATCTCCTACGAGCAGTACTTC
>TRBV28|TRBD2|TRBJ2-7|NA
CASSLLRKAGGPTYEQYF
TGTGCCAGCAGTTTATTAAGAAAAGCGGGAGGACCTACCTACGAGCAGTACTTC
>TRBV18|TRBD2|TRBJ2-7|NA
CASSPPRASGTYEQYF
TGTGCCAGCTCACCACCACGGGCTAGCGGCACCTACGAGCAGTACTTC
>TRBV12-3/TRBV12-4|NA|TRBJ1-1|NA
CASSLWGIQGEGGTEAFF
TGTGCCAGCAGTTTATGGGGAATACAGGGTGAAGGGGGCACTGAAGCTTTCTTT
>TRBV12-3/TRBV12-4|NA|TRBJ2-7|NA
CASSSPGTSEQYF
TGTGCCAGCAGTTCCCCCGGGACTTCCGAGCAGTACTTC
>TRBV6-5|NA|TRBJ2-1|NA
CASSYARYSQDEQFF
TGTGCCAGCAGTTACGCCCGATATAGCCAGGATGAGCAGTTCTTC
>TRBV6-2/TRBV6-3|TRBD2|TRBJ2-5|NA
CASSYKTSGRGQETQYF
TGTGCCAGCAGTTACAAGACTAGCGGGAGGGGTCAAGAGACCCAGTACTTC
>TRBV9|TRBD1|TRBJ2-2|NA
CASSAGQGTNTGELFF
TGTGCCAGCAGCGCGGGACAGGGCACGAACACCGGGGAGCTGTTTTTT
>TRBV7-9|NA|TRBJ2-7|NA
CASSLVQGSSYNEQYF
TGTGCCAGCAGCTTAGTTCAGGGGAGCTCCTACAATGAGCAGTACTTC
>TRBV20-1|TRBD2|TRBJ2-1|NA
CSANTIAGGVRNEQFF
TGCAGTGCTAATACCATAGCGGGAGGCGTAAGGAATGAGCAGTTCTTC
>TRBV28|TRBD2|TRBJ2-3|NA
CASSSTTSASTDTQYF
TGTGCCAGCAGTTCCACGACTAGCGCAAGCACAGATACGCAGTATTTT
>TRBV20-1|TRBD2|TRBJ2-1|NA
CSAITAGPYNEQFF
TGCAGTGCTATCACAGCGGGGCCCTACAATGAGCAGTTCTTC
>TRBV20-1|TRBD2|TRBJ2-7|once
CSAVTSGRGTYEQYF
TGCAGTGCCGTGACTAGCGGGAGAGGGACCTACGAGCAGTACTTC
>TRBV15|NA|TRBJ2-5|NA
CATSRDPGPQETQYF
TGTGCCACCAGCAGAGATCCTGGACCTCAAGAGACCCAGTACTTC
>TRBV20-1|TRBD2|TRBJ2-7|few
CSASRAASGNSEQYF
TGCAGTGCTAGTAGGGCTGCTAGCGGGAACTCCGAGCAGTACTTC
>TRBV4-2|TRBD2|TRBJ2-1|NA
CASSQGTSGASSYNEQFF
TGTGCCAGCAGCCAAGGCACTAGCGGGGCCAGCTCCTACAATGAGCAGTTCTTC
>TRBV3-1|NA|TRBJ2-1|NA
CASSHRDLNEQFF
TGTGCCAGCAGCCATCGGGACCTTAATGAGCAGTTCTTC
>TRBV10-3|TRBD1|TRBJ2-7|NA
CAISESPTGTKLKTTYEQYF
TGTGCCATCAGTGAGTCGCCGACAGGGACAAAGTTAAAAACAACCTACGAGCAGTACTTC
>TRBV20-1|TRBD2|TRBJ2-1|NA
CSARDLGGRVNEQFF
TGCAGTGCTAGAGATCTCGGCGGGAGGGTCAATGAGCAGTTCTTC
>TRBV4-1|NA|TRBJ2-3|many
CASSQVGDTDTQYF
TGCGCCAGCAGCCAAGTTGGCGACACAGATACGCAGTATTTT
>TRBV2|TRBD2|TRBJ2-7|NA
CATGTSVYEQYF
TGTGCCACCGGGACTAGCGTCTACGAGCAGTACTTC
>TRBV18|NA|TRBJ2-7|NA
CASSTDSGKGYEQYF
TGTGCCAGCTCAACGGACAGCGGGAAGGGCTACGAGCAGTACTTC
>TRBV4-2|TRBD1|TRBJ1-6|few
CASSSVGQYNSPLHF
TGTGCCAGCAGCTCAGTGGGACAGTATAATTCACCCCTCCACTTT
>TRBV27|TRBD2|TRBJ2-7|NA
CASSKLAAGIYEQYF
TGTGCCAGCAGTAAACTAGCGGCTGGGATTTACGAGCAGTACTTC
>TRBV6-1|NA|TRBJ2-1|NA
CASSEMLGGEQFF
TGTGCCAGCAGTGAGATGTTAGGGGGTGAGCAGTTCTTC
>TRBV12-3/TRBV12-4|NA|TRBJ2-5|NA
CASSLAGAGQYF
TGTGCCAGCAGTTTAGCGGGAGCGGGCCAGTACTTC
>TRBV5-1|NA|TRBJ1-1|few
CASSLSPVGEAFF
TGCGCCAGCAGCTTGTCCCCCGTCGGTGAAGCTTTCTTT
>TRBV11-2|NA|TRBJ2-4|once
CARRPPSGPKNIQYF
TGTGCCAGAAGGCCTCCCTCAGGGCCCAAAAACATTCAGTACTTC
>TRBV29-1|NA|TRBJ2-7|NA
CSVESGSPYEQYF
TGCAGCGTTGAATCTGGATCTCCCTACGAGCAGTACTTC
>TRBV27|NA|TRBJ1-5|few
CATNVGGKGNQPQHF
TGTGCCACCAACGTGGGGGGCAAGGGCAATCAGCCCCAGCATTTT
>TRBV20-1|TRBD1|TRBJ2-1|NA
CSARGGWTGTYNEQFF
TGCAGTGCTAGGGGGGGCTGGACAGGGACCTACAATGAGCAGTTCTTC
>TRBV11-1|TRBD2|TRBJ2-3|NA
CASRNTSGKTSTDTQYF
TGTGCCAGCAGGAATACTAGCGGGAAAACTAGCACAGATACGCAGTATTTT
>TRBV7-2|TRBD1|TRBJ1-6|NA
CASSMDRESPLHF
TGTGCCAGCAGCATGGACAGGGAATCACCCCTCCACTTT
>TRBV27|TRBD2|TRBJ2-7|few
CASSSLAGVHEQYF
TGTGCCAGCAGTTCCCTAGCGGGAGTCCACGAGCAGTACTTC
>TRBV7-2|NA|TRBJ2-3|NA
CASSLVSGYWAADTQYF
TGTGCCAGCAGCTTAGTTTCCGGGTATTGGGCGGCAGATACGCAGTATTTT
>TRBV20-1|NA|TRBJ1-3|NA
CSAREMHSGNTIYF
TGCAGTGCTAGAGAGATGCACTCTGGAAACACCATATATTTT
>TRBV27|NA|TRBJ2-7|NA
CASSPNLGRLGSYEQYF
TGTGCCAGCAGTCCGAATTTGGGCAGGTTGGGCTCCTACGAGCAGTACTTC
>TRBV27|NA|TRBJ1-1|NA
CASSFSWGTEAFF
TGTGCCAGCAGTTTTTCCTGGGGCACTGAAGCTTTCTTT
>TRBV11-3|NA|TRBJ2-1|NA
CASSLNGLLYDEQFF
TGTGCCAGCAGCCTGAACGGGCTTCTTTATGATGAGCAGTTCTTC
>TRBV20-1|NA|TRBJ2-1|NA
CSASLTRAWQFF
TGCAGTGCTAGCCTGACCCGGGCTTGGCAGTTCTTC
>TRBV15|TRBD1|TRBJ1-1|NA
CATSRGTGGAEAFF
TGTGCCACCAGCAGAGGGACAGGGGGCGCTGAAGCTTTCTTT
>TRBV11-2|NA|TRBJ2-7|NA
CASSSLTSFYEQYF
TGTGCCAGCAGCTCCTTAACTAGCTTCTACGAGCAGTACTTC
>TRBV4-3|TRBD2|TRBJ2-3|few
CASSQAGGADTQYF
TGCGCCAGCAGCCAAGCGGGAGGGGCAGATACGCAGTATTTT